This TCR beta chain is from a study of blood T cell repertoires in COVID-19. The germline gives CDR1 LGHDT, CDR2 YNNKEL (reference sequence). The CDR3 runs 19 residues. V shed 0 bases and J shed 5 bases, with 22 bases lying between them. This table comes from immunoSEQ multiplex PCR, and its TCRdb copy is limited to in-frame clones, with some not included. Among roughly 150,000 clones listed, around 84% were seen once. This sequence was found in a man over 45 who had recovered from COVID-19. V usage is TRBV3-1 (or the pseudogene TRBV3-2) and J usage is TRBJ1-4; possible D gene TRBD1, 6 bases. The sample taken for sequencing was PBMCs or T cells enriched from blood (not recorded which). CDR3 sequence: CASSQDSWWARGPNEKLFF. The CDR3 DNA sequence: TGTGCCAGCAGCCAAGATAGTTGGTGGGCCAGGGGACCAAATGAAAAACTGTTTTTT.